These T cell receptor beta chains were read from a single sample in a study of metastatic and nonmetastatic thyroid tumors. TCRdb re-clonotyped the PCR reads through MiXCR. The repertoire holds 30,000 to 40,000 clones, with 25% to 30% as singletons. Sequenced material: blood. These receptors were taken from a female donor with papillary thyroid cancer or a benign thyroid nodule (not recorded which). Some clones in this sample may be carry-over from other donors' samples. Both conserved end residues are part of each CDR3. D genes are given only for firm matches. Where a row states a size, it is once, few, many or the class of an expanded clone; other rows omit it.

CDR3aa	CDR3nt	v_gene	j_gene	abundance	d_gene
CASSLRGTEAFF	TGTGCCAGCAGCCTCAGGGGGACTGAAGCTTTCTTT	TRBV6-1	TRBJ1-1	once	TRBD1
CASSLQATGNEQFF	TGCGCCAGCAGCTTGCAGGCCACCGGGAATGAGCAGTTCTTC	TRBV5-1	TRBJ2-1	-	-
CASSTRSSNTGELFF	TGTGCCAGCAGCACGAGGTCCTCGAACACCGGGGAGCTGTTTTTT	TRBV7-2	TRBJ2-2	-	-
CASSQLPGGNTEAFF	TGTGCCAGCAGCCAACTCCCTGGCGGGAACACTGAAGCTTTCTTT	TRBV3-1	TRBJ1-1	-	-
CASSQEGTDTQYF	TGTGCCAGCAGCCAAGAGGGGACAGATACGCAGTATTTT	TRBV3-1	TRBJ2-3	many	-
CASSPRGSTDTQYF	TGTGCCAGCAGCCCCCGGGGAAGCACAGATACGCAGTATTTT	TRBV7-6	TRBJ2-3	many	-
CASSPGSGGLQPQHF	TGTGCCAGCAGCCCAGGTTCGGGTGGTCTCCAGCCCCAGCATTTT	TRBV3-1	TRBJ1-5	many	-
CAISIKQGSGVGSEQFF	TGTGCCATCAGCATAAAGCAGGGTAGTGGGGTTGGTAGTGAGCAGTTCTTC	TRBV10-3	TRBJ2-1	many	-
CASSLGTGQQYF	TGTGCCAGCAGCTTAGGGACGGGACAGCAGTACTTC	TRBV11-2	TRBJ2-7	once	-
CAWSTTSGYEQYF	TGTGCCTGGAGTACGACTAGCGGCTACGAGCAGTACTTC	TRBV30	TRBJ2-7	-	TRBD2
CAWSVTGRQPQHF	TGTGCCTGGAGTGTAACTGGGCGCCAGCCCCAGCATTTT	TRBV30	TRBJ1-5	many	-
CASGVNGHTDTQYF	TGTGCCAGCGGAGTCAATGGGCACACAGATACGCAGTATTTT	TRBV6-2/TRBV6-3	TRBJ2-3	-	-
CAGSEHRDRGLPAGYNEQFF	TGTGCCGGCAGTGAACATCGGGACAGGGGTCTGCCAGCGGGATACAATGAGCAGTTCTTC	TRBV2	TRBJ2-1	-	TRBD1
CASSIGQSHYNEQFF	TGTGCCAGTAGTATAGGACAGTCACACTACAATGAGCAGTTCTTC	TRBV19	TRBJ2-1	-	-
CASSHGALGQEKLFF	TGTGCCAGCAGCCACGGGGCCCTAGGGCAGGAAAAACTGTTTTTT	TRBV3-1	TRBJ1-4	-	-
CASSEANVGYQPQHF	TGTGCCAGCAGTGAAGCCAACGTGGGATATCAGCCCCAGCATTTT	TRBV2	TRBJ1-5	-	-
CASSSVLAGAGNEQFF	TGTGCCAGCAGCTCGGTTCTAGCGGGAGCGGGGAATGAGCAGTTCTTC	TRBV5-4	TRBJ2-1	many	TRBD2
CASSHPISKGEQFF	TGTGCCAGCAGCCACCCTATTAGCAAGGGTGAGCAGTTCTTC	TRBV7-9	TRBJ2-1	many	-
CASTKIGSNQPQHF	TGTGCCAGTACCAAAATTGGCAGTAATCAGCCCCAGCATTTT	TRBV19	TRBJ1-5	few	-
CASSLGMRAGRSSYEQYF	TGTGCCAGCAGCTTGGGGATGCGGGCGGGGAGGAGCTCCTACGAGCAGTACTTC	TRBV11-2	TRBJ2-7	medium-sized	-
CASSLVTEVGCYTF	TGCGCCAGCAGCTTGGTGACAGAAGTGGGCTGCTACACCTTC	TRBV5-1	TRBJ1-2	-	-
CASGLSGGNTVELFF	TGTGCTAGTGGTTTGAGCGGTGGGAACACCGTTGAGCTGTTTTTT	TRBV12-5	TRBJ2-2	few	-
CSAPIRTSGNEQFF	TGCAGTGCCCCTATTCGGACTAGCGGGAACGAGCAGTTCTTC	TRBV20-1	TRBJ2-1	many	TRBD2
CASSRTGGFRDTQYF	TGTGCCAGTAGTAGAACAGGGGGGTTTCGAGATACGCAGTATTTT	TRBV19	TRBJ2-3	many	TRBD1
CASSRQGHTDTQYF	TGTGCCAGTAGCCGACAGGGCCACACAGATACGCAGTATTTT	TRBV19	TRBJ2-3	-	TRBD1
CASSPGDRSSYNEQFF	TGTGCCAGCAGCCCAGGGGACAGGAGCTCCTACAATGAGCAGTTCTTC	TRBV11-2	TRBJ2-1	-	TRBD1
CASSSGTGTGGTGANVLTF	TGCGCCAGCAGCTCGGGGACCGGGACAGGGGGAACTGGGGCCAACGTCCTGACTTTC	TRBV5-1	TRBJ2-6	few	TRBD1